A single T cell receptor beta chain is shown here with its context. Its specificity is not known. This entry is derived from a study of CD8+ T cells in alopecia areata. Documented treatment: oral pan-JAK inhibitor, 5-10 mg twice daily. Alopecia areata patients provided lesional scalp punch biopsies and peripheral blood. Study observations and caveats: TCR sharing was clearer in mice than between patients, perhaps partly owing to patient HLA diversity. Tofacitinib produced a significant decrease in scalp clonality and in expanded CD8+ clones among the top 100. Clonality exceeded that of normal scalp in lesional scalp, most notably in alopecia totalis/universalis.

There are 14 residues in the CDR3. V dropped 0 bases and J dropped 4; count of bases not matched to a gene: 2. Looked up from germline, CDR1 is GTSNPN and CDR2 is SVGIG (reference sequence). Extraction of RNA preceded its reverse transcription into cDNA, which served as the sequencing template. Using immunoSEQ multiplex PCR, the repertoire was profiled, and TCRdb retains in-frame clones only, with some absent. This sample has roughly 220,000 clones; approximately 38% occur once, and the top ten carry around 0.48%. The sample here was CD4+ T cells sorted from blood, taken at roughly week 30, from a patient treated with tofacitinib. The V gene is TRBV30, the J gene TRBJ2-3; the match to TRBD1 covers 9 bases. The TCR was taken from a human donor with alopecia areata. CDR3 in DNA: TGTGCCTGGAGTGTACAGGGGGCAGCAGATACGCAGTATTTT. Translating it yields CAWSVQGAADTQYF.